This passage covers 2 T cell receptor beta chains from one sample sequenced in a study of beta chain features in type 1 diabetes. These TCRs' antigens remain unknown. General study results and limits: Moderate but significant shortening of TCRB CDR3s was recorded in all four CD4+ subsets from Type 1 diabetes patients.

Expressed TCRB transcripts got sequenced, as all isolated RNA was reverse transcribed. Using immunoSEQ multiplex PCR, the repertoire was profiled, and TCRdb retains in-frame clones only, with some absent. The data contain more than 250,000 clones, roughly 22% of them singletons. The sequenced material came from naive CD4+ T cells from blood. These receptor sequences come from a woman in her 40s with type 1 diabetes.

In its sample, this clone was seen a few times. The rearrangement uses TRBV7-2 and TRBJ2-2; a possible D gene is TRBD2 (6 bases). Per the germline V gene, CDR1 is SGHTA and CDR2 is FQGNSA. V lost 1 base to trimming and J lost 7 bases, with 13 bases between them. The CDR3 contains 15 residues. DNA for the CDR3: TGTGCCAGCAGCTTAGAAGTACCGGGAGTCGGGGAGCTGTTTTTT. Translating gives CASSLEVPGVGELFF.

This chain uses TRBV7-6 with TRBJ2-1; D ambiguous. Germline CDR1 SGHVS, CDR2 FNYEAQ. Trimming stripped 5 bases from V and 5 bases from J, with 13 bases between. There are 14 residues in the CDR3. CDR3 nucleotides: TGTGCCAGCAGCCCGCGGCGGTCAGACAATGAGCAGTTCTTC. Its protein product is CASSPRRSDNEQFF.